This T cell receptor (beta chain) derives from a study of blood T cell repertoires in COVID-19. On the study more broadly: COVID-19 samples, acute and convalescent, were from the United States, Italy and Spain. In each case, the material was cDNA or gDNA derived from T cells, B-cell-depleted T cells, or PBMCs.

Methods used by the authors: Scientists estimated how many nucleated cells there were by amplifying reference gene primers. Clones were read by immunoSEQ multiplex PCR, and TCRdb kept only the in-frame ones, dropping some. That table supplies the V and J calls and clone size; D and trimming were determined from the DNA. The sample has more than 100,000 clones; more than 70% are singletons. The germline gives CDR1 LNHNV, CDR2 YYDKDF (reference sequence). Trimming pared 0 bases from V and 10 bases from J, leaving 12 bases between. The CDR3 extends over 13 amino acids. The sequencing input was peripheral blood. This sequence originates from an older woman with acute or convalescent COVID-19. V gene TRBV15 combines with J gene TRBJ1-1; no clear D gene. The CDR3 protein is CATSRDSIDGAFF. DNA for the CDR3: TGTGCCACCAGCAGAGATTCGATAGATGGAGCTTTCTTT.